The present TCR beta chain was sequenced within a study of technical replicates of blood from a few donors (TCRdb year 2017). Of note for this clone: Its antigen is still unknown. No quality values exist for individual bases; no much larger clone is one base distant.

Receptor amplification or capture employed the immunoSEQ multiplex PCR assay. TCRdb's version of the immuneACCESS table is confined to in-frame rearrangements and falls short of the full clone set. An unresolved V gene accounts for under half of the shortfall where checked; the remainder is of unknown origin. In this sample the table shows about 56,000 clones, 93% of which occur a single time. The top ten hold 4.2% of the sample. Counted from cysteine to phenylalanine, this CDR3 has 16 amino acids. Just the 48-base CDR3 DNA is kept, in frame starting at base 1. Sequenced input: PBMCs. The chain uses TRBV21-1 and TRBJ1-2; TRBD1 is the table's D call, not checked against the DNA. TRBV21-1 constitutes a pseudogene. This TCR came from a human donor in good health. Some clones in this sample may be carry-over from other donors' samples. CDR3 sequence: CASRRTGESFYYGYTF. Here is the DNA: TGTGCCAGCAGGAGGACAGGGGAGTCGTTCTACTATGGCTACACCTTC.